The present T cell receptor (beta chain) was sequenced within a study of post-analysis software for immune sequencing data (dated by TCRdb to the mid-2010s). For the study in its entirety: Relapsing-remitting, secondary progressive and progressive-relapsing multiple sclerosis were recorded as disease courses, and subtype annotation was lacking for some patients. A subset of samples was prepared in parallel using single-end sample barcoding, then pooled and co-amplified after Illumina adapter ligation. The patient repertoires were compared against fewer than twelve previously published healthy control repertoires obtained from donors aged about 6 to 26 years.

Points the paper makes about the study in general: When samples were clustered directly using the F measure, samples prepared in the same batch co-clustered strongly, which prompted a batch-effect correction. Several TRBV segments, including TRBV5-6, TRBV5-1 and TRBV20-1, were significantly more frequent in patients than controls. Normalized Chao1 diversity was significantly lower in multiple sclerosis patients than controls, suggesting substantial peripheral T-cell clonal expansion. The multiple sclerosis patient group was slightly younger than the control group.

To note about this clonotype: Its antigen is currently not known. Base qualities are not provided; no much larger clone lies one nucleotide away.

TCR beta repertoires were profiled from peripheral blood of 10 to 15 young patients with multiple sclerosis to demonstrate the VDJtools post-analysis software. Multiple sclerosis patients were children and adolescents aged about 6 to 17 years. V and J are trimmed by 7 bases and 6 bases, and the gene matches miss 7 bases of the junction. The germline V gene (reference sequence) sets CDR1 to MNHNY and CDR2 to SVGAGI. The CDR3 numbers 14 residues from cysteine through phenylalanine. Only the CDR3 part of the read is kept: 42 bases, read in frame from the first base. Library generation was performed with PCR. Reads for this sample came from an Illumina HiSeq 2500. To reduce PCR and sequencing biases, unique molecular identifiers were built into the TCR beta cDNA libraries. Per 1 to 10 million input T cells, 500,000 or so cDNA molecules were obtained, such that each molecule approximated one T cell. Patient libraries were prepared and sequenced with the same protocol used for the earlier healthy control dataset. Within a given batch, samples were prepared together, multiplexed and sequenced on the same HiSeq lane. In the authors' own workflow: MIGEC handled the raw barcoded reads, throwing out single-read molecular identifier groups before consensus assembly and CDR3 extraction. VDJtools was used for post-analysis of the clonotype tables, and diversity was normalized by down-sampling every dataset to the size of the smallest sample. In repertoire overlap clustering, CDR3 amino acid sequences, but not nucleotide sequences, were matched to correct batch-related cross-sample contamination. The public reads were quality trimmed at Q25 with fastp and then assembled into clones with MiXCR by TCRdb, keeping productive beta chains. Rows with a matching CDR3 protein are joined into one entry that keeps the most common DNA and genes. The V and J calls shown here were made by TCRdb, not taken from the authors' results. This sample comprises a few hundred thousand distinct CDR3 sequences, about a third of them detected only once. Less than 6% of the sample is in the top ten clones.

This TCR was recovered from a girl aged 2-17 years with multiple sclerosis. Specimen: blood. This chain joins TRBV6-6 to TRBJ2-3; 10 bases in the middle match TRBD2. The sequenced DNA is TGTGCCAGCACTCATAGCGGGGGGCGTGATACGCAGTATTTT. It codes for CASTHSGGRDTQYF.